This TCR beta chain emerged from a study of T cell responses to AZD1222 COVID-19 vaccine. Clones were read by immunoSEQ multiplex PCR, and TCRdb kept only the in-frame ones, dropping some. The table records about 97,000 clones, about 90% of them present only once. Study-wide results and caveats: Compared with day 0, the breadth and depth of the Spike-specific TCR repertoire rose significantly after two doses of AZD1222. Clonal diversity was possibly underestimated, and white British individuals and females predominated among donors.

With respect to this clone: Its antigen is as yet unknown.

CDR3 length equals 13 residues. V was pared by 4 bases and J by 1 base, with 9 bases between. This receptor was taken from an adult in good health. Here the sequenced sample was peripheral blood, taken on day 0 of AZD1222 vaccination. The chain employs TRBV5-3 and TRBJ2-7, with D unclear. TRBV5-3 is assigned to the ORF class and has an uncertain function. CDR3 sequence (DNA): TGTGCCAGAAGCCCCAGGAGTTCCTACGAGCAGTACTTC. This translates into CARSPRSSYEQYF.